These 9 T cell receptor beta chains share one sample of origin, sequenced in a study of graft-versus-host responses after intestinal transplantation. Antigen specificity for these receptors is unknown. The assay was immunoSEQ multiplex PCR, and TCRdb's table has in-frame clones only and misses some. The table includes 99,000 or so clones, about 90% detected once. The material was unstimulated CD4+ T cells sorted from spleen or lymph node cells, obtained before intestinal transplant. The receptors come from a human donor who received an intestinal transplant.

In its sample, this clone was seen a few times. The V call is TRBV27, the J call TRBJ2-3; 13 nucleotides align to TRBD2. V was pared by 1 base and J by 2 bases, with 3 bases of the junction left unmatched. Germline CDR1 is MNHEY and CDR2 is SMNVEV (reference sequence). The CDR3 extends over 17 amino acids. Here the CDR3 reads CASSLWGLAGTTDTQYF. The CDR3 region has the DNA TGTGCCAGCAGTTTATGGGGACTAGCGGGGACCACAGATACGCAGTATTTT.

The chain is built from TRBV10-2 and TRBJ2-7; D is uncertain. Germline CDR1 WSHSY, CDR2 SAAADI. The CDR3 consists of 13 residues. V was cut by 4 bases and J by 3 bases, with 10 bases left in between. The CDR3 nucleotides are TGCGCCAGCAGTGCTTCCCTCTTCTACGAGCAGTACTTC. As protein: CASSASLFYEQYF.

The chain links TRBV6-1 to TRBJ2-7; 8 positions match TRBD2. This CDR3 spans 14 amino acids. The germline V gene encodes CDR1 MNHNS and CDR2 SASEGT. With V trimmed by 6 bases and J by 1 base, 5 bases remained unmatched. CDR3 protein: CASRAGGPSYEQYF. Written as DNA, the CDR3 is TGTGCCAGCAGGGCGGGAGGCCCATCCTACGAGCAGTACTTC.

The chain is built from TRBV28 and TRBJ2-5; 8 bases map to TRBD1. Per the germline V gene, CDR1 is MDHEN and CDR2 is SYDVKM. The CDR3 is 13 amino acids. J was trimmed by 5 bases and V by 11 bases; bases with no gene match: 10. The CDR3 spells CAGRTGNEETQYF. CDR3 coding DNA: TGTGCCGGGAGGACAGGGAACGAGGAGACCCAGTACTTC.

This clone was counted a single time. This chain joins TRBV7-9 and TRBJ2-3; possible D gene TRBD1, 6 bases. The length of the CDR3 is 16 residues. Germline V gene sequence: CDR1 SEHNR, CDR2 FQNEAQ (reference sequence). The ends were cut back, 4 bases at V and 0 bases at J, with 14 bases in the middle. The CDR3 spells CASSYRTAPSTDTQYF. The CDR3 DNA is TGTGCCAGCAGCTACCGGACAGCTCCTAGCACAGATACGCAGTATTTT.

This clone has more than one count but fewer than ten. CDR3: CAWSVAGNQPQHF. The CDR3 DNA sequence: TGTGCCTGGAGTGTAGCAGGGAATCAGCCCCAGCATTTT. The rearrangement links TRBV30 to TRBJ1-5; D may be TRBD1 (5 bases). In germline, CDR1 is GTSNPN, CDR2 SVGIG (reference sequence). V gave up 0 bases and J gave up 4 bases, with 7 bases separating them. The CDR3 covers 13 residues.

The CDR3 reads CASRRGTGPYEQYF. DNA for the CDR3: TGTGCCAGCAGACGAGGAACAGGCCCCTACGAGCAGTACTTC. The chain uses TRBV2 and TRBJ2-7, with a tentative D call TRBD1 (5 bases). The CDR3 covers 14 residues. The V and J ends lost 6 bases and 2 bases respectively, with 14 bases between them. Germline values: CDR1 SNHLY, CDR2 FYNNEI.

The J gene is TRBJ1-2, the V gene TRBV28; D gene unclear. Germline V lookup: CDR1 MDHEN, CDR2 SYDVKM. The CDR3 spans 13 residues. Trimming stripped 5 bases from V and 8 bases from J, with 15 bases between. In DNA form, the CDR3 reads TGTGCCAGCAGTCCAACCCCTTCGGAGGGCTACACCTTC. Protein: CASSPTPSEGYTF.

The chain carries TRBV19 and TRBJ2-3; 8 bases map to TRBD2. Germline CDR1 LNHDA, CDR2 SQIVND (reference sequence). This CDR3 contains 17 residues. Trimming took 3 bases from V and 4 from J; bases not matched to a gene: 12. CDR3 nucleotides: TGTGCCAGTAGTATCCGGCCGGCGGGAGGCGGACCAGATACGCAGTATTTT. Its translation: CASSIRPAGGGPDTQYF.